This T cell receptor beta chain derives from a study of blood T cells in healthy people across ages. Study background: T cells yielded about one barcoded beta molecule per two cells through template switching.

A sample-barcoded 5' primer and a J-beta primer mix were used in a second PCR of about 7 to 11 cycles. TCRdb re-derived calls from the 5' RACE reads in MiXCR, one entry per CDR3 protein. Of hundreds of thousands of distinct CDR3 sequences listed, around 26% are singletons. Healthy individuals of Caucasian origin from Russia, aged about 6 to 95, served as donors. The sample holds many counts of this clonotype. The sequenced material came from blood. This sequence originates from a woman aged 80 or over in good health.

CDR3 in amino acids: CASWSARGGARYNEQFF. The CDR3 coding sequence is TGTGCCAGCTGGTCTGCACGAGGGGGCGCTAGGTACAATGAGCAGTTCTTC. This sequence joins TRBV7-2 and TRBJ2-1; 7 bases line up with TRBD1. The CDR3 has 17 amino acids. Germline lookup yields CDR1 SGHTA and CDR2 FQGNSA. V shed 8 bases, J shed 4 bases, and the junction held 17 bases outside the gene matches.